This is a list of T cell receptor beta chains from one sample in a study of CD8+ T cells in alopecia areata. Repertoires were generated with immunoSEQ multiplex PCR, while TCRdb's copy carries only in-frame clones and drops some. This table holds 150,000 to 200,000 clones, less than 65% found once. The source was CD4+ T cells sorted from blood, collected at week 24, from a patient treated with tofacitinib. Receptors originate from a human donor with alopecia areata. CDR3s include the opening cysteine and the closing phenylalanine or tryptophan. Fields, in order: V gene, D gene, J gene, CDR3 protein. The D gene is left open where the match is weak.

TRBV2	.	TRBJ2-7	CANAGDANEQYF
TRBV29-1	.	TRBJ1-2	CSVGYQGSYGYTF
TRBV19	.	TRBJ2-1	CASSIDELSYNEQFF
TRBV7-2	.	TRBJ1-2	CASSPPPGTNYGYTF
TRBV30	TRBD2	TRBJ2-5	CAWTSGGTQYF
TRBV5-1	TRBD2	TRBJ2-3	CASKSSGGRVDTQYF
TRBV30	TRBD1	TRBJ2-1	CAWTRDSQGQFF
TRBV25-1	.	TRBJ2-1	CASGGQIYNEQFF
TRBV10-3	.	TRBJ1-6	CAISEDNSPLHF
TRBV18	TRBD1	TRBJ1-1	CASSPPATGTGSTEAFF
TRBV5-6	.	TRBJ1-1	CASSFGGLMNTEAFF
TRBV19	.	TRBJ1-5	CASRASGNQPQHF
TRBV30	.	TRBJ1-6	CAWSRRDTYNSPLHF
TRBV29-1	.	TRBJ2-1	CSVEGRLVYNEQFF